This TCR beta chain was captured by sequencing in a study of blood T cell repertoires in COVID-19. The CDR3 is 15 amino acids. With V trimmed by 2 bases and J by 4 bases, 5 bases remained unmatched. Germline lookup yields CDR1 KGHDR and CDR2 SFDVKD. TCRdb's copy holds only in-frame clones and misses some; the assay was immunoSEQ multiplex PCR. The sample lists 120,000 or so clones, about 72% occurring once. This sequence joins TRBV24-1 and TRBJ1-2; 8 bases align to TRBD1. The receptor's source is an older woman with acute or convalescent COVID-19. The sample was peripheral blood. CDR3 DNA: TGTGCCACCAGTGATTCGGACAGGGATTCCTATGGCTACACCTTC. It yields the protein CATSDSDRDSYGYTF.